The 14 T cell receptor beta chains reported below all come from one sample, sequenced in a study of shared clonotypes between healthy human individuals. The assay was immunoSEQ multiplex PCR, and TCRdb's table has in-frame clones only and misses some. The sample has fewer than 1.6 million clones; approximately 98.5% are singletons. Material: naive CD4+ T cells sorted from blood. Regarding subset: CD45RA+ positively selected. The receptor source for this set is a man aged 25 to 40 in good health.

The chain links TRBV18 to TRBJ2-1; D unclear. V shed 5 bases and J shed 6 bases, with 5 bases lying between them. The CDR3 extends over 11 amino acids. The germline gives CDR1 KGHSH, CDR2 LQKENI. The CDR3 region has the DNA TGTGCCAGCTCATCGATCAATGAGCAGTTCTTC. It translates to CASSSINEQFF.

V and J are TRBV11-2 and TRBJ2-3, with TRBD1 matching 9 bases. The CDR3 consists of 17 residues. V lost 1 base and J lost 2; bases outside the gene matches: 7. Germline V gives CDR1 SGHAT, CDR2 FQNNGV. The CDR3 loop reads CASSLVGQGRFTDTQYF. CDR3 coding DNA: TGTGCCAGCAGCTTAGTCGGACAGGGGCGATTCACAGATACGCAGTATTTT.

This clone was observed a single time. J is TRBJ2-7 and V is TRBV28; D remains unclear. CDR3 length: 15 residues. V was pared by 9 bases and J by 0 bases, with 18 bases between. The germline CDR1 and CDR2 sequences are MDHEN and SYDVKM. The CDR3 region is CASSDNPANSYEQYF. CDR3 coding DNA: TGTGCCAGTTCCGACAATCCGGCTAACTCCTACGAGCAGTACTTC.

This rearrangement joins TRBV2 to TRBJ2-2; TRBD1 matches 10 bases. V was clipped by 6 bases and J by 5 bases; unmatched bases: 3. From germline, CDR1 is SNHLY and CDR2 FYNNEI. The CDR3 is 14 amino acids. CDR3 protein: CASSGTGVTGELFF. The CDR3 coding sequence is TGTGCCAGCAGCGGGACAGGGGTAACCGGGGAGCTGTTTTTT.

J is TRBJ2-7 and V is TRBV6-1; 9 bases are shared with TRBD1. Germline values: CDR1 MNHNS, CDR2 SASEGT. This CDR3 has 15 residues. Germline trimming cut 2 bases from V and 1 base from J; bases unmatched to any gene: 3. In DNA, the CDR3 is TGTGCCAGCAGTGAACCCGGGACAGGGTCCTACGAGCAGTACTTC. Translated: CASSEPGTGSYEQYF.

The V call is TRBV7-8, the J call TRBJ2-7; the D gene is possibly TRBD2 (5 bases). V lost 5 bases and J lost 0, with 11 bases in between. The CDR3 runs 14 residues. Germline V lookup: CDR1 SGHVS, CDR2 FQNEAQ. CDR3 bases: TGTGCCAGCAGCCCCGGACTCCACTCCTACGAGCAGTACTTC. Translation: CASSPGLHSYEQYF.

V and J are TRBV4-2 and TRBJ2-2, with unresolved D. The CDR3 has 16 residues. V was shortened by 0 bases and J by 9 bases, with 17 bases between the two germline ends. Germline CDR1 is LGHNA and CDR2 is YNFKEQ. The CDR3 loop reads CASSQEAVPRSRELFF. The DNA of the CDR3 is TGTGCCAGCAGCCAAGAGGCGGTCCCTAGGTCTAGGGAGCTGTTTTTT.

The rearrangement joins TRBV28 to TRBJ2-3, with D tentatively TRBD1 or TRBD2 (5 bases each). The CDR3 consists of 15 residues. V lost 7 bases to trimming and J lost 4 bases, with 18 bases between them. The germline V gene encodes CDR1 MDHEN and CDR2 SYDVKM. The DNA of the CDR3 is TGTGCCAGCACCCATAGGGGTGGACTTCCAGATACGCAGTATTTT. Amino acid sequence: CASTHRGGLPDTQYF.

The chain couples TRBV5-1 to TRBJ2-6, with D unresolved. Trimming took 0 bases from V and 0 from J, leaving 7 bases between them. Germline CDR1 SGHRS, CDR2 YFSETQ. The CDR3 sequence is 16 residues long. The CDR3 coding sequence is TGCGCCAGCAGCTTGGGGCGAGTCTCTGGGGCCAACGTCCTGACTTTC. Protein sequence: CASSLGRVSGANVLTF.

CDR3 protein: CASSFTGGRVADTQYF. The CDR3 DNA reads TGCGCCAGCAGCTTTACAGGGGGCCGGGTTGCAGATACGCAGTATTTT. The gene calls are TRBV5-1 and TRBJ2-3; 9 bases are shared with TRBD1. Germline-derived CDR1 and CDR2 are SGHRS and YFSETQ. The CDR3 contains 16 residues. V lost 2 bases and J lost 4; bases outside the gene matches: 8.

The J gene is TRBJ1-2, the V gene TRBV2, with D maybe TRBD1 (6 bases). The ends were cut back, 6 bases at V and 2 bases at J, with 10 bases in the middle. The CDR3 totals 13 residues. Germline V lookup: CDR1 SNHLY, CDR2 FYNNEI. The CDR3 DNA reads TGTGCCAGCAGAGGGGGAGTAAACTATGGCTACACCTTC. This codes for CASRGGVNYGYTF.

The V call is TRBV5-1, the J call TRBJ2-5; D might be TRBD1 or TRBD2, each matching 5 bases. The V end was cut by 4 bases, the J end by 5 bases, with 12 bases between. Germline V CDR1 and CDR2: SGHRS, YFSETQ. The CDR3 extends over 13 amino acids. The CDR3 sequence: CASSPGARETQYF. In nucleotides, the CDR3 is TGCGCCAGCAGCCCCGGGGCGCGGGAGACCCAGTACTTC.

The chain employs TRBV5-4 and TRBJ2-7, with D uncertain. This CDR3 contains 16 residues. The ends were cut back, 0 bases at V and 1 base at J, with 14 bases in the middle. CDR1 and CDR2 (germline): SGHNT, YYREEE (reference sequence). The CDR3 sequence is CASSLGGLRASYEQYF. As DNA, the CDR3 is TGTGCCAGCAGCTTGGGGGGTCTAAGGGCATCCTACGAGCAGTACTTC.

This rearrangement joins TRBV5-1 to TRBJ1-4; D is undetermined. Trimming took off 7 bases at V and 4 bases at J, with 20 bases between the two ends. The CDR3 contains 16 residues. Germline CDR1 and CDR2: SGHRS and YFSETQ. The CDR3 loop reads CASRPLNTPFNEKLFF. CDR3 nucleotide sequence: TGCGCCAGCCGACCTTTAAATACCCCCTTTAATGAAAAACTGTTTTTT.